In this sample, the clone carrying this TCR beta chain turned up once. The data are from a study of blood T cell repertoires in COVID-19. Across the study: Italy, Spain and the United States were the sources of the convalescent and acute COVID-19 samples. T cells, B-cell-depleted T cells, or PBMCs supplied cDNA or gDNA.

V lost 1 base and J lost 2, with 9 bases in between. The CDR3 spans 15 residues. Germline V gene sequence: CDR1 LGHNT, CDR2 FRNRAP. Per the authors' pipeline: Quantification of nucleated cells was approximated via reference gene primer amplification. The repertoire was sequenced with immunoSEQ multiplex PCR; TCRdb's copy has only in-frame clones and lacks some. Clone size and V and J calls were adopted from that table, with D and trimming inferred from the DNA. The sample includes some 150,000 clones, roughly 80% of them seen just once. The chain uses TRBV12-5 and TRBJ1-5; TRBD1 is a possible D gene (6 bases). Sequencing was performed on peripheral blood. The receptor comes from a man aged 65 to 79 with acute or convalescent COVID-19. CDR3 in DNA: TGTGCTAGTGGTTTGGACAGGACAGGCAATCAGCCCCAGCATTTT. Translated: CASGLDRTGNQPQHF.